This TCR beta chain was recorded in a study of shared clonotypes between healthy human individuals. Worth noting for this clone: Its target is unknown.

Study outcomes and limitations: Represented diversity, genetic and exposure-history alike, was limited by few donors.

The CDR3 is 14 amino acids. V lost 5 bases and J lost 4, with 14 bases in between. The germline gives CDR1 MDHEN, CDR2 SYDVKM. Only in-frame clones appear in the TCRdb table, and some are missing; sequencing was by immunoSEQ multiplex PCR. The data show 490,000 or so clones, about 79% seen once. When samples were unsorted, roughly 100 million PBMCs were used for genomic DNA. This chain links TRBV28 with TRBJ1-2; D not certain. The TCR comes from a woman aged 40 to 49 in good health. Some clones in this sample may be carry-over from other donors' samples. The source material was PBMCs. DNA for the CDR3: TGTGCCAGCAGTCCCCCTCGGGGTGGCTATGGCTACACCTTC. Translated: CASSPPRGGYGYTF.